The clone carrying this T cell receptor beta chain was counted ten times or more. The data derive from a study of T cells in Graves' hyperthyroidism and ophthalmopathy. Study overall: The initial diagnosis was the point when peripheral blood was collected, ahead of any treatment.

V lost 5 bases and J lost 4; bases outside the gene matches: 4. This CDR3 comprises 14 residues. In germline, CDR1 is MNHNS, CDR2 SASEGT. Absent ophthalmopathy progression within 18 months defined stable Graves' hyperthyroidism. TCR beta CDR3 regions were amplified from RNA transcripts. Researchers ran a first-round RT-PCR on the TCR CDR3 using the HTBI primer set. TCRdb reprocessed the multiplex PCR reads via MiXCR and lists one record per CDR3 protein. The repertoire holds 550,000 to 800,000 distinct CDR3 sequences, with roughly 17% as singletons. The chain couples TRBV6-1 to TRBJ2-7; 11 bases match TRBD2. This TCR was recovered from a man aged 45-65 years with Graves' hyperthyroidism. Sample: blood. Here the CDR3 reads CASSTSGSYYEQYF. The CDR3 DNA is TGTGCCAGCAGTACTAGCGGGAGCTATTACGAGCAGTACTTC.